The table lists the clone carrying this T cell receptor (beta chain) with a few counts. Its antigen is not identified. V gave up 2 bases and J gave up 5 bases, with 16 bases separating them. The CDR3 spans 16 residues. CDR1 is SGHRS, CDR2 YFSETQ, per germline. Time point defined: pre-sensitization, week 0. Indicated treatment: therapeutic diphenylcyclopropenone sensitization with weekly scalp DPC. Patients had alopecia, were aged 18 to 70, and were not pregnant. These data are taken from a study of human T cells and chemical hapten exposure. Background on the study: Diagnoses of alopecia areata, totalis or universalis occurred in mostly female patients.

General study findings and limits: Following DPC sensitization, TCRs present above 1 in 1000 frequency showed no change.

TCRdb re-analysed the RACE reads in MiXCR, keeping a single row per CDR3 protein. Of fewer than 300,000 distinct CDR3 sequences detected, roughly 8% appear once; the ten largest clones hold roughly 1.2%. The TCR comes from a man aged 18-30 years with alopecia areata. Some clones in this sample may be carry-over from other donors' samples. The chain recombines TRBV5-1 with TRBJ2-2; D is uncertain. This specimen consisted of whole blood, obtained in connection with sensitization to the hapten diphenylcyclopropenone (DPC). The CDR3 loop is CASSFVSPMNTGELFF. DNA of the CDR3: TGCGCCAGCAGCTTCGTCAGCCCCATGAATACCGGGGAGCTGTTTTTT.